The 5 T cell receptor beta chains reported below all come from one sample, sequenced in a study of response to subunit inactivated influenza vaccine. TCRdb used MiXCR to reprocess the RT-PCR reads, holding one entry per CDR3 protein. The sample lists hundreds of thousands of distinct CDR3 sequences, about 15% occurring once. Sequencing was performed on PBMCs from blood, taken 11 to 12 days after vaccination. Receptor source: a man aged 50 to 59 who received an inactivated influenza vaccine.

This clonotype was detected a few times. This chain joins TRBV18 and TRBJ2-7, with TRBD1 matching over 9 bases. Per germline, CDR1 KGHSH and CDR2 LQKENI. The CDR3 extends over 18 amino acids. The V segment lost 3 bases and the J segment 0 bases; nucleotides outside the gene matches: 12. The CDR3 loop is CASSPLGPGTGPSYEQYF. As DNA, the CDR3 is TGTGCCAGCTCACCCTTAGGGCCGGGGACAGGGCCCTCCTACGAGCAGTACTTC. The complete variable domain, with remaining parts taken from reference TRBV18 and TRBJ2-7, reads NAGVMQNPRHLVRRRGQEARLRCSPMKGHSHVYWYRQLPEEGLKFMVYLQKENIIDESGMPKERFSAEFPKEGPSILRIQQVVRGDSAAYFCASSPLGPGTGPSYEQYFGPGTRLTVT.

This clonotype showed up many times. CDR3 nucleotide sequence: TGCGCCAGCAGCTTGGGACAGGGAAATTACGAGCAGTACTTC. The encoded protein is CASSLGQGNYEQYF. The rearrangement links TRBV5-1 to TRBJ2-7; TRBD1 matches at 7 bases. The CDR3 has 14 residues. With V trimmed by 0 bases and J by 4 bases, 4 bases remained unmatched. CDR1 and CDR2 from the germline V gene are SGHRS and YFSETQ.

This clonotype was picked up many times. J is TRBJ2-3 and V is TRBV10-3; D may match TRBD1 or TRBD2 (5 bases each). Germline loops: CDR1 ENHRY, CDR2 SYGVKD. The CDR3 runs 14 residues. V lost 3 bases, J lost 10 bases, and 17 bases lay in between. The CDR3 spells CAISDSGAPYPQYF. The DNA of the CDR3 is TGTGCCATCAGTGATTCCGGGGCCCCTTATCCGCAGTATTTT.

CDR3 nucleotides: TGCGCCAGCAGCCAAAGGGGACAGTTCTACGAGCAGTACTTC. Protein: CASSQRGQFYEQYF. The rearrangement links TRBV4-1 to TRBJ2-7; 7 positions match TRBD1. CDR1 MGHRA and CDR2 YSYEKL come from the germline V gene. V trimming: 2 bases; J trimming: 3 bases; junction bases outside the gene matches: 4. CDR3 length: 14 amino acids.

This clonotype occurred a few times. The rearrangement joins TRBV20-1 to TRBJ2-7, with TRBD2 matching over 8 bases. V trimming: 0 bases; J trimming: 1 base; junction bases outside the gene matches: 8. CDR1 and CDR2 (germline): DFQATT, SNEGSKA (reference sequence). The CDR3 is 16 amino acids. DNA of the CDR3: TGCAGTGCTAGAGAGTGGCGAGCGGGAGCATCCTACGAGCAGTACTTC. This gives the protein CSAREWRAGASYEQYF.